The 8 T cell receptor beta chains given below trace back to one sample, sequenced in a study of T cells expressing NK-cell markers. Reprocessing the 5' RACE reads, TCRdb reports a single entry for every CDR3 protein and omits DNA. The ten most abundant clones cover under 20% of a sample with fewer than 200,000 distinct CDR3 sequences. The sample consisted of blood T cells: a sorted CD56 or NKG2C T cell subset, CD4+ or CD8+ T cells, or bulk PBMC T cells (not recorded which). Every receptor here comes from a woman aged 18-70 years in good health.

The V gene is TRBV2, the J gene TRBJ2-1. The CDR3 covers 12 residues. Germline V lookup: CDR1 SNHLY, CDR2 FYNNEI. The CDR3 loop reads CASSQIYNEQFF.

The V gene is TRBV20-1, the J gene TRBJ2-7; as DNA is missing, the TRBD2 call by TCRdb cannot be tested. CDR1 is DFQATT, CDR2 SNEGSKA, per germline (reference sequence). This CDR3 has 13 residues. The CDR3 spells CSASLTSGGLHYF.

This chain links TRBV6-1 with TRBJ2-5. The CDR3 has 12 residues. CDR1 is MNHNS, CDR2 SASEGT, per germline. The CDR3 is CASRINLETQYF.

The chain uses TRBV5-1 and TRBJ2-7; the TCRdb D gene call, TRBD2, has no DNA to confirm it. Germline V gives CDR1 SGHRS, CDR2 YFSETQ. The CDR3 has 16 amino acids. This CDR3 reads CASSWDTSGGSYEQYF.

The rearrangement joins TRBV24-1 to TRBJ1-1; TCRdb picks TRBD1, but there is no DNA to check that call. CDR1 is KGHDR and CDR2 is SFDVKD in the germline V gene. The CDR3 contains 12 residues. The CDR3 sequence is CATSDWTGGAFF.

This chain connects TRBV9 to TRBJ2-3; without DNA, the TCRdb call of TRBD1 cannot be checked. Germline V gives CDR1 SGDLS, CDR2 YYNGEE. This CDR3 is 15 amino acids long. This CDR3 is CASSVVLGAADTQYF.

The chain uses TRBV29-1 and TRBJ2-7; TCRdb indicates TRBD2, and absent DNA this call remains unverified. The CDR3 is made up of 14 amino acids. CDR1 and CDR2 from the germline V gene are SQVTM and ANQGSEA. The CDR3 is CSVALLLNSYEQYF.

The chain employs TRBV5-1 and TRBJ2-7; TCRdb indicates TRBD1, and absent DNA this call remains unverified. The CDR3 runs 18 residues. Germline CDR1 and CDR2: SGHRS and YFSETQ. This chain's CDR3 is CASSFGGAARGQTYEQYF.